The 30 T cell receptor beta chains below all came from one sample that was sequenced in a study of PD-1 blockade in classical Hodgkin lymphoma. With no exception, relapse followed autologous stem cell transplantation in all patients, and brentuximab vedotin exposure varied. The table came from immunoSEQ multiplex PCR; TCRdb's copy has only in-frame clones and leaves some out. The sample lists approximately 70,000 clones, under 95% seen once, with over 6.5% in the top ten. This specimen consisted of peripheral blood mononuclear cells (PBMCs), obtained at baseline. The receptors were sampled from a human donor with classical Hodgkin lymphoma.

This clone was seen only a few times. The V and J genes are TRBV19 and TRBJ1-4; 7 bases are a match to TRBD1. The trim removed 5 bases at V and 8 bases at J, leaving 11 bases unmatched. This CDR3 is built from 15 residues. The germline CDR1 and CDR2 sequences are LNHDA and SQIVND (reference sequence). The DNA for the CDR3 is TGTGCCAGTAGTCAGTGGGACAGTTATCAAGAAAAACTGTTTTTT. Its translation is CASSQWDSYQEKLFF.

V is TRBV7-7 and J is TRBJ1-1; D remains unclear. Germline-derived CDR1 and CDR2 are SSHAT and FNYEAQ (reference sequence). This CDR3 has 13 amino acids. V shed 4 bases and J shed 4 bases, with 10 bases lying between them. In nucleotides, the CDR3 is TGTGCCAGCAGCTCCGCAGCGGGCACTGAAGCTTTCTTT. Protein product: CASSSAAGTEAFF.

The chain recombines TRBV5-1 with TRBJ2-5, with D possibly being TRBD1 or TRBD2 (5 bases each). V dropped 2 bases and J dropped 5 bases, with 16 bases sitting between them. The CDR3 sequence is 15 residues long. CDR1 and CDR2 from the germline V gene are SGHRS and YFSETQ. The CDR3 coding sequence is TGCGCCAGCAGCTTTTCGTGGGGGTGGAGTGAGACCCAGTACTTC. Protein sequence: CASSFSWGWSETQYF.

The V and J genes are TRBV2 and TRBJ2-3, with 7 bases lining up with TRBD1. CDR1 and CDR2 from the germline V gene are SNHLY and FYNNEI. Losses at the gene ends were 8 bases for V and 2 bases for J; bases not matched to a gene: 4. This CDR3 comprises 13 residues. The CDR3 DNA reads as TGTGCCAGCGGGACAGCCTACACAGATACGCAGTATTTT. It is translated as CASGTAYTDTQYF.

For this clone: Sequence at one end of the junction differs from germline and may be a read error. The chain combines TRBV4-3 with TRBJ2-3; a weak D match, TRBD2 (5 bases). This CDR3 region has 15 residues. Looked up from germline, CDR1 is LGHNA and CDR2 is YSLEER. CDR3 sequence (DNA): TGCGCCAGCAGCCAAGATGCCCACCCGAGCGGAGCCACACATTTT. This encodes CASSQDAHPSGATHF.

The V and J genes are TRBV19 and TRBJ1-2, with D uncertain. CDR3 length: 14 amino acids. V lost 3 bases and J lost 1, with 9 bases in between. CDR1 is LNHDA, CDR2 SQIVND, per germline (reference sequence). CDR3 coding DNA: TGTGCCAGTAGTATGCGGAGGGTTAACTATGGCTACACCTTC. Its translation: CASSMRRVNYGYTF.

The rearrangement links TRBV5-6 to TRBJ2-7; 10 bases map to TRBD1. V was pared by 5 bases and J by 4 bases, with 6 bases of the junction left unmatched. CDR1 is SGHDT and CDR2 is YYEEEE in the germline V gene. This CDR3 contains 14 residues. Here the CDR3 DNA reads TGTGCCAGCAGGTCGACAGGGGGCGGTTACGAGCAGTACTTC. Protein sequence: CASRSTGGGYEQYF.

J is TRBJ2-1 and V is TRBV7-6, with 8 positions matching TRBD2. With V trimmed by 5 bases and J by 6 bases, 6 bases remained unmatched. The CDR3 totals 14 residues. The germline V gene encodes CDR1 SGHVS and CDR2 FNYEAQ. The CDR3 reads CASSPAGAFNEQFF. The CDR3 nucleotides are TGTGCCAGCAGCCCAGCGGGAGCCTTCAATGAGCAGTTCTTC.

The chain couples TRBV5-5 to TRBJ1-4; D possibly corresponds to TRBD1 (5 bases). Germline values: CDR1 SGHKS, CDR2 YYEKEE (reference sequence). The CDR3 is 15 amino acids. Trimming pared 6 bases from V and 1 base from J, leaving 13 bases between. CDR3 in amino acids: CASTRAGETNEKLFF. As DNA, the CDR3 is TGTGCCAGCACCCGGGCGGGGGAAACTAATGAAAAACTGTTTTTT.

J is TRBJ1-1 and V is TRBV7-8, with 8 nucleotides matching TRBD1. CDR1 and CDR2 from the germline V gene are SGHVS and FQNEAQ. The CDR3 sequence is 15 residues long. Trimming took 3 bases from V and 4 from J; bases not matched to a gene: 7. The CDR3 sequence: CASSFPTGGFTEAFF. The CDR3 DNA reads as TGTGCCAGCAGCTTTCCAACAGGGGGGTTCACTGAAGCTTTCTTT. Full variable domain (outside the CDR3, taken from reference TRBV7-8 and TRBJ1-1): GAGVSQSPRYKVAKRGQDVALRCDPISGHVSLFWYQQALGQGPEFLTYFQNEAQLDKSGLPSDRFFAERPEGSVSTLKIQRTQQEDSAVYLCASSFPTGGFTEAFFGQGTRLTVV.

V usage is TRBV9 and J usage is TRBJ2-1; D is tentatively TRBD1 or TRBD2 (6 bases each). The CDR3 extends over 17 amino acids. Germline loops: CDR1 SGDLS, CDR2 YYNGEE. V shed 2 bases and J shed 0 bases, with 15 bases lying between them. Written as DNA, the CDR3 is TGTGCCAGCAGCGTTTTCGTAGGGGGGAGCTCCTACAATGAGCAGTTCTTC. Its translation is CASSVFVGGSSYNEQFF.

The chain uses TRBV30 and TRBJ1-1; 8 bases align to TRBD1. The CDR3 covers 13 residues. V gave up 5 bases and J gave up 5 bases; unmatched junction bases: 7. Germline-derived CDR1 and CDR2 are GTSNPN and SVGIG (reference sequence). CDR3 region: CAWARGLLTEAFF. DNA of the CDR3: TGTGCCTGGGCCAGGGGGCTTCTGACTGAAGCTTTCTTT.

As to this clone: The sample carries other DNA sequences with the same CDR3. The chain couples TRBV5-1 to TRBJ2-5; D unclear. CDR1 is SGHRS, CDR2 YFSETQ, per germline. The V end lost 2 bases, the J end lost 2 bases, and 7 bases lay between the germline ends. This CDR3 contains 13 residues. The CDR3, as DNA: TGCGCCAGCAGCTTCGGCAGACAAGAGACCCAGTACTTC. Amino acids: CASSFGRQETQYF.

The chain links TRBV5-8 to TRBJ2-7, with D perhaps TRBD2 (5 bases). This CDR3 contains 16 residues. Germline values: CDR1 SGHTS, CDR2 YDEGEE. Trimming stripped 3 bases from V and 0 bases from J, with 16 bases between. The CDR3 DNA sequence: TGTGCCAGCAGCTATTTCGTTGAGCGGCGCTCCTACGAGCAGTACTTC. It translates to CASSYFVERRSYEQYF.

The sample holds one count of this clone. The CDR3 DNA is TGTGCCAGCAGCGTAGGACAGGGGGCGAACACCGGGGAGCTGTTTTTT. This sequence encodes CASSVGQGANTGELFF. The chain recombines TRBV9 with TRBJ2-2; 9 positions match TRBD1. J gave up 0 bases and V 0 bases, and 0 bases lay outside the gene matches. The CDR3 runs 16 residues. Germline values: CDR1 SGDLS, CDR2 YYNGEE.

The J gene is TRBJ2-3, the V gene TRBV7-9; 11 positions match TRBD2. The germline CDR1 and CDR2 sequences are SEHNR and FQNEAQ (reference sequence). This CDR3 is 15 amino acids long. V shed 8 bases and J 11 bases; nucleotides not matched to a gene: 15. The CDR3 is CASPSGTSGTIWQYF. As DNA, the CDR3 is TGTGCCAGCCCCTCCGGGACTAGCGGCACAATTTGGCAGTATTTT. Full variable domain (rest looked up from reference TRBV7-9 and TRBJ2-3): DTGVSQNPRHKITKRGQNVTFRCDPISEHNRLYWYRQTLGQGPEFLTYFQNEAQLEKSRLLSDRFSAERPKGSFSTLEIQRTEQGDSAMYLCASPSGTSGTIWQYFGPGTRLTVL.

The CDR3 DNA sequence: TGTGCCAGCAGTTACTCGGAAAGGGCCCCCCACGGTGAAGCTTTCTTT. Its translation: CASSYSERAPHGEAFF. This chain links TRBV6-6 with TRBJ1-1; D is undetermined. The CDR3 is made up of 16 amino acids. V lost 0 bases and J 7 bases, leaving 18 bases between the germline ends. Germline values: CDR1 MNHNY, CDR2 SVGAGI (reference sequence).

V usage is TRBV19 and J usage is TRBJ1-2, with D unclear. The CDR3 runs to 13 residues. Between the trimmed V and J ends, which lost 9 bases and 2 bases, there was a span of 13 bases. The germline V gene encodes CDR1 LNHDA and CDR2 SQIVND (reference sequence). The CDR3 DNA reads TGTGCCAGCTTCCCTAACATCAACTATGGCTACACCTTC. This sequence encodes CASFPNINYGYTF.

J is TRBJ2-3 and V is TRBV7-6; the D gene is possibly TRBD2 (6 bases). The germline V and J ends were trimmed by 5 bases and 6 bases, with 18 bases remaining between them. This CDR3 contains 15 residues. Germline assignment: CDR1 SGHVS and CDR2 FNYEAQ. CDR3 sequence (DNA): TGTGCCAGCAGCCCCCCTGGTTTCAGCGGGGATACGCAGTATTTT. This encodes CASSPPGFSGDTQYF. The full variable domain, in which reference TRBV7-6 and TRBJ2-3 provide the parts outside the CDR3, is GAGVSQSPRYKVTKRGQDVALRCDPISGHVSLYWYRQALGQGPEFLTYFNYEAQQDKSGLPNDRFSAERPEGSISTLTIQRTEQRDSAMYRCASSPPGFSGDTQYFGPGTRLTVL.

This clone was seen a single time. Different DNA sequences within this sample yield the same CDR3. This rearrangement joins TRBV6-5 to TRBJ2-5, with no clear D. CDR1 is MNHEY, CDR2 SVGAGI, per germline. The CDR3 extends over 13 amino acids. With 0 bases removed from V and 3 bases from J, the gap between germline ends came to 5 bases. The CDR3 nucleotides read TGTGCCAGCAGTTACTCCCCCGAAGAGACCCAGTACTTC. Amino acids: CASSYSPEETQYF.

The chain carries TRBV7-6 and TRBJ2-2; 7 bases agree with TRBD2. The V and J ends lost 7 bases and 6 bases, in that order; junction bases with no gene match: 14. The CDR3 length is 16 residues. Germline CDR1 SGHVS, CDR2 FNYEAQ. The CDR3 reads CASTLLAGLGPGELFF. CDR3 nucleotide sequence: TGTGCCAGCACCCTTTTAGCGGGCTTAGGTCCCGGGGAGCTGTTTTTT. The variable domain in full, completed from reference TRBV7-6 and TRBJ2-2, reads GAGVSQSPRYKVTKRGQDVALRCDPISGHVSLYWYRQALGQGPEFLTYFNYEAQQDKSGLPNDRFSAERPEGSISTLTIQRTEQRDSAMYRCASTLLAGLGPGELFFGEGSRLTVL.

The chain recombines TRBV6-5 with TRBJ2-7; 9 nucleotides match TRBD1. J lost 6 bases, V lost 8 bases, and 14 bases had no gene match. The germline CDR1 and CDR2 sequences are MNHEY and SVGAGI. The length of the CDR3 is 15 residues. CDR3 residues: CASAPHGTGTAEQYF. The CDR3 region has the DNA TGTGCCAGCGCACCACACGGGACAGGGACGGCCGAGCAGTACTTC.

V gene TRBV6-1 combines with J gene TRBJ2-1, with D uncertain. V lost 3 bases and J lost 5, with 2 bases in between. The CDR3 extends over 11 amino acids. CDR1 MNHNS and CDR2 SASEGT come from the germline V gene. The chain's CDR3 is CASSDNNEQFF. As DNA, the CDR3 is TGTGCCAGCAGTGATAACAATGAGCAGTTCTTC.

V gene TRBV6-4 combines with J gene TRBJ2-5; TRBD2 might be the D (6 bases). Germline V gives CDR1 MRHNA, CDR2 SNTAGT. V lost 10 bases to trimming and J lost 6 bases, with 30 bases between them. The CDR3 length is 17 residues. The DNA for the CDR3 is TGTGCCACCGAGCCCCCGGGAGCGCCCAAGCAACCTAAGACCCAGTACTTC. Translating it yields CATEPPGAPKQPKTQYF.

This chain joins TRBV13 and TRBJ2-6, with 12 bases that match TRBD2. The CDR3 spans 18 residues. Germline loops: CDR1 PRHDT, CDR2 FYEKMQ (reference sequence). V shed 5 bases and J 1 base; nucleotides not matched to a gene: 6. CDR3 protein: CASSNGLAGFSGANVLTF. The DNA of the CDR3 is TGTGCCAGCAGCAATGGACTAGCGGGGTTTTCTGGGGCCAACGTCCTGACTTTC.

In nucleotides, the CDR3 is TGTGCCGCCTCGTCGGGGGGAAGAGGCACCGGGGAGCTGTTTTTT. Translated, it gives CAASSGGRGTGELFF. The rearrangement links TRBV19 to TRBJ2-2; 7 nucleotides agree with TRBD2. Germline CDR1 is LNHDA and CDR2 is SQIVND (reference sequence). The trim removed 11 bases at V and 4 bases at J, leaving 13 bases unmatched. The CDR3 contains 15 residues.

The chain links TRBV11-2 to TRBJ1-3; 8 nucleotides line up with TRBD1. Per the germline V gene, CDR1 is SGHAT and CDR2 is FQNNGV. The CDR3 runs 16 residues. Trimming removed 3 bases from V and 3 bases from J; junction bases left unmatched: 7. CDR3 coding DNA: TGTGCCAGCAGCTTGAGAGGGACAGGCGTTGGAAACACCATATATTTT. Residues: CASSLRGTGVGNTIYF.

The genes are TRBV19 and TRBJ2-1; D unclear. Per germline, CDR1 LNHDA and CDR2 SQIVND (reference sequence). Trimming took 0 bases from V and 7 from J, leaving 4 bases between them. The CDR3 consists of 12 residues. CDR3: CASSIDLNEQFF. CDR3 nucleotide sequence: TGTGCCAGTAGTATAGATCTGAATGAGCAGTTCTTC.

The CDR3 spells CASSLVGDTQYF. CDR3 nucleotides: TGTGCCAGCAGTTTGGTGGGAGATACGCAGTATTTT. The V and J genes are TRBV27 and TRBJ2-3; D not certain. This CDR3 region has 12 residues. Germline V gene lookup returns CDR1 MNHEY and CDR2 SMNVEV (reference sequence). Trimming took 3 bases from V and 5 from J, leaving 6 bases between them.

The chain employs TRBV9 and TRBJ2-2; D assignment may be TRBD1 or TRBD2 (6 bases each). The CDR3 is 14 residues long. Germline V gene data show CDR1 as SGDLS and CDR2 as YYNGEE. Trimming removed 7 bases at V and 5 bases at J, with 15 bases between. CDR3 DNA sequence: TGTGCCAGCTCGGGGCAGGGGAGGACCGGGGAGCTGTTTTTT. It translates to CASSGQGRTGELFF.